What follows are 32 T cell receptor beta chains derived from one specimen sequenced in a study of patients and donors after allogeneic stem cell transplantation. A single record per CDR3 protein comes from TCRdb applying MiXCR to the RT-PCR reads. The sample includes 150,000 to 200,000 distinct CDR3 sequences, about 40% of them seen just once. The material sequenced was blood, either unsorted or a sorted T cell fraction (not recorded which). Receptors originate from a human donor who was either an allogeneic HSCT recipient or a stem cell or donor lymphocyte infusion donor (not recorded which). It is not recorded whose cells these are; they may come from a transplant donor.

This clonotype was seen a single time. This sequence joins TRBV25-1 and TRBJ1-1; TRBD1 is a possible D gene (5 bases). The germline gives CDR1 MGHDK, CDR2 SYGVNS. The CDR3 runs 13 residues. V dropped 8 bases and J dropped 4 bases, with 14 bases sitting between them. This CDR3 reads CASEGYGGTEAFF. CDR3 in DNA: TGTGCCAGCGAAGGGTACGGGGGCACTGAAGCTTTCTTT.

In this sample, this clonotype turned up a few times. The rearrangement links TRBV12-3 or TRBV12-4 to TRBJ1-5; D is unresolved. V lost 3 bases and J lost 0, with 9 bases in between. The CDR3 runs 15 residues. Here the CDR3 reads CASSFRQNSNQPQHF. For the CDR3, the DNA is TGTGCCAGCAGTTTCCGACAAAATAGCAATCAGCCCCAGCATTTT.

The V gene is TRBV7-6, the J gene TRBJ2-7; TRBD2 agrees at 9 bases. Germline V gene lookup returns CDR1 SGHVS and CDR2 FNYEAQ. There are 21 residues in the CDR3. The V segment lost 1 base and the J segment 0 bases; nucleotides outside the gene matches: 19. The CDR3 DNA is TGTGCCAGCAGCTTAGTTGGGGGGGCTCATTGGCTAGCGGGAAACTCCTACGAGCAGTACTTC. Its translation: CASSLVGGAHWLAGNSYEQYF.

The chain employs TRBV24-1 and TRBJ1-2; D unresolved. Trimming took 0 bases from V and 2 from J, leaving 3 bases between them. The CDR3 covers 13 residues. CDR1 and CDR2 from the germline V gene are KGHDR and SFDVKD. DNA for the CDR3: TGTGCCACCAGTGATTTGACCAACTATGGCTACACCTTC. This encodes CATSDLTNYGYTF.

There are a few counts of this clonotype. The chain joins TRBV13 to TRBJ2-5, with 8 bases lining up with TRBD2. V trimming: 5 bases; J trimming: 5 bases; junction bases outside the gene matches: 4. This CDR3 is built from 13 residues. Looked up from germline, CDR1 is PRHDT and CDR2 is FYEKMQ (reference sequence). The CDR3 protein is CASSGLARETQYF. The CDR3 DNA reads TGTGCCAGCAGCGGACTAGCCAGGGAGACCCAGTACTTC.

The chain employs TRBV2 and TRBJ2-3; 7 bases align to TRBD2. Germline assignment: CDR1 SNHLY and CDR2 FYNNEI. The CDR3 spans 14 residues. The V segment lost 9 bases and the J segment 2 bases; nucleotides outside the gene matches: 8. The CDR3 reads CASRASGFTDTQYF. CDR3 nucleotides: TGTGCCAGTAGGGCTAGCGGATTCACAGATACGCAGTATTTT.

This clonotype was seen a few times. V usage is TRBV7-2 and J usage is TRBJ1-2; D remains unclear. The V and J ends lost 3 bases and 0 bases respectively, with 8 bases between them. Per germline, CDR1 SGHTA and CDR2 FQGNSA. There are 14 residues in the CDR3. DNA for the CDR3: TGTGCCAGCAGCTTGGACCTGACTAACTATGGCTACACCTTC. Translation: CASSLDLTNYGYTF.

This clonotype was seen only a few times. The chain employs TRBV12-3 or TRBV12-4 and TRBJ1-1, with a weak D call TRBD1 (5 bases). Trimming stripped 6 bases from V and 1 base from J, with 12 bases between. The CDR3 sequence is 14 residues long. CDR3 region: CASSPRTQNTEAFF. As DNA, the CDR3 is TGTGCCAGCAGCCCCCGGACACAGAACACTGAAGCTTTCTTT.

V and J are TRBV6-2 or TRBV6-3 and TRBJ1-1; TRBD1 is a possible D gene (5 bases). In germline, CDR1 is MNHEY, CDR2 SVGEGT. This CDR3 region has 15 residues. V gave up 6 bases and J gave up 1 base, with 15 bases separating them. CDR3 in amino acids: CASRIDSGWNTEAFF. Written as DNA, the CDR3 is TGTGCCAGCAGGATTGACTCAGGGTGGAACACTGAAGCTTTCTTT.

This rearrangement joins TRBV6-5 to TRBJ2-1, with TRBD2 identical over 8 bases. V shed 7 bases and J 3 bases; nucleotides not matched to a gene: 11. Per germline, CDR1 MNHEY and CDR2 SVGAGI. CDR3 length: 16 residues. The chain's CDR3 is CASTPLSGRNYNEQFF. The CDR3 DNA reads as TGTGCCAGCACCCCCCTCAGCGGGAGAAACTACAATGAGCAGTTCTTC.

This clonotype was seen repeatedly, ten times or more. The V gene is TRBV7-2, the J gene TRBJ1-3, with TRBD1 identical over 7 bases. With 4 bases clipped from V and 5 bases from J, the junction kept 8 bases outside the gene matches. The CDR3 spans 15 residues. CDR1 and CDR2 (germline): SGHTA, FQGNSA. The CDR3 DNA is TGTGCCAGCAGCTACACCCACAGGGGCCGAAACACCATATATTTT. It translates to CASSYTHRGRNTIYF.

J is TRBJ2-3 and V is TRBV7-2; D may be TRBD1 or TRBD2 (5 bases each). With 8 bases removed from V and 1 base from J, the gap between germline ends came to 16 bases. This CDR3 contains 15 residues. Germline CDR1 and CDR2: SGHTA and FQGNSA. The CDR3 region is CASLRRLGGTDTQYF. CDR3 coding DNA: TGTGCCAGCCTCCGTCGTCTGGGGGGCACAGATACGCAGTATTTT. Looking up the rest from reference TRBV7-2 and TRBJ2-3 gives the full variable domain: GAGVSQSPSNKVTEKGKDVELRCDPISGHTALYWYRQSLGQGLEFLIYFQGNSAPDKSGLPSDRFSAERTGGSVSTLTIQRTQQEDSAVYLCASLRRLGGTDTQYFGPGTRLTVL.

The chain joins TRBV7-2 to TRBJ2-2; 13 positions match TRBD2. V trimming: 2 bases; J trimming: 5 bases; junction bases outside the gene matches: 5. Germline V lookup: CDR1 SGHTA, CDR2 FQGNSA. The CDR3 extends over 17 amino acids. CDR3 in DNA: TGTGCCAGCAGCTTATCGGGACTAGCGGGGACGACCGGGGAGCTGTTTTTT. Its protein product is CASSLSGLAGTTGELFF.

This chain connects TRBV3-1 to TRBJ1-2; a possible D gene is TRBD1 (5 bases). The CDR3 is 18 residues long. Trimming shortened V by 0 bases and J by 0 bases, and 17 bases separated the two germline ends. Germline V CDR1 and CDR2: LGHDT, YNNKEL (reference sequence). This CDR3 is CASSQDWPPGKPNYGYTF. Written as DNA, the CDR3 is TGTGCCAGCAGCCAAGATTGGCCCCCAGGGAAGCCTAACTATGGCTACACCTTC.

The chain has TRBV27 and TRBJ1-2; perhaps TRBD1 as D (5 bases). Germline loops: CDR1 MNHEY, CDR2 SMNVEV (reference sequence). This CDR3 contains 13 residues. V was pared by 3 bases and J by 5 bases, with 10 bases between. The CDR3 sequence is CASSFGGFYGYTF. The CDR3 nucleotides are TGTGCCAGCAGTTTTGGGGGTTTTTATGGCTACACCTTC.

CDR3 DNA sequence: TGTGCCAGCAGCTCTAGACTAGCGGGACCGCAAGAGACCCAGTACTTC. Protein sequence: CASSSRLAGPQETQYF. This sequence joins TRBV7-8 and TRBJ2-5, with 11 bases lining up with TRBD2. This CDR3 region has 16 residues. V shed 4 bases, J shed 2 bases, and the junction held 6 bases outside the gene matches. Germline assignment: CDR1 SGHVS and CDR2 FQNEAQ.

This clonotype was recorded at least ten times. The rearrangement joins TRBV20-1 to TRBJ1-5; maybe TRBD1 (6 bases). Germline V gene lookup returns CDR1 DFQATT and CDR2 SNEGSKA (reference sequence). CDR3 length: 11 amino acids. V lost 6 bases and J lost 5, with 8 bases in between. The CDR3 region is CSARGDQPQHF. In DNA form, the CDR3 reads TGCAGTGCGAGGGGGGATCAGCCCCAGCATTTT.

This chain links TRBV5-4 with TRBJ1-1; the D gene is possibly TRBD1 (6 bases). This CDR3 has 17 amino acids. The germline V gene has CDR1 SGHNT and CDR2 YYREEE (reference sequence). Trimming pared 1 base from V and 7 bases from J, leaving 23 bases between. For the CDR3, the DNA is TGTGCCAGCAGCTTGTCGGTACCGGTCGCGGGGGGACATGAAGCTTTCTTT. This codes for CASSLSVPVAGGHEAFF.

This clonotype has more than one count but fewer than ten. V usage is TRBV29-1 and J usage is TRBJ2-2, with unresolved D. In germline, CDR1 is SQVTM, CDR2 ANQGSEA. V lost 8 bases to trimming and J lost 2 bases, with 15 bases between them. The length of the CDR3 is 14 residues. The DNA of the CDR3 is TGCAGCACCCGGACGGACCCTAACACCGGGGAGCTGTTTTTT. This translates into CSTRTDPNTGELFF.

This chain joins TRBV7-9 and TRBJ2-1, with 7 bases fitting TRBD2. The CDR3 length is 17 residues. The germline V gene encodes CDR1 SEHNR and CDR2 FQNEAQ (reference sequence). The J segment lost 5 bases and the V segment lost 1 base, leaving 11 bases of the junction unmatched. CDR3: CASSLEEWRERDNEQFF. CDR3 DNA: TGTGCCAGCAGCTTAGAGGAATGGCGGGAGAGGGACAATGAGCAGTTCTTC.

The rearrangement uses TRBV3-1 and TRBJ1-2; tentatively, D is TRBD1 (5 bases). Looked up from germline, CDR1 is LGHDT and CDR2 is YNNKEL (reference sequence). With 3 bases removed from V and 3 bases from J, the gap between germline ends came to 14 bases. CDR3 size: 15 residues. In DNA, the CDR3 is TGTGCCAGCAGCCAGGAGGCAGGGACCCACTATGGCTACACCTTC. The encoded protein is CASSQEAGTHYGYTF.

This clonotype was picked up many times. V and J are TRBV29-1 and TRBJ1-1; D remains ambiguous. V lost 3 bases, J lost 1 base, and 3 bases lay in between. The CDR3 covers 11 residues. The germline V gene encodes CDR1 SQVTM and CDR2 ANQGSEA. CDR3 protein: CSVDANTEAFF. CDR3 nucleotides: TGCAGCGTTGATGCGAACACTGAAGCTTTCTTT.

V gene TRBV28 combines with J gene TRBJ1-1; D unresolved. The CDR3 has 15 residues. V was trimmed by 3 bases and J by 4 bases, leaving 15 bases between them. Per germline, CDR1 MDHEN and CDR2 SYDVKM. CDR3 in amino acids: CASSFNTAAGTEAFF. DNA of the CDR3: TGTGCCAGCAGTTTCAACACGGCCGCGGGCACTGAAGCTTTCTTT. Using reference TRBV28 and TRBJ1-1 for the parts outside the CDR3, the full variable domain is DVKVTQSSRYLVKRTGEKVFLECVQDMDHENMFWYRQDPGLGLRLIYFSYDVKMKEKGDIPEGYSVSREKKERFSLILESASTNQTSMYLCASSFNTAAGTEAFFGQGTRLTVV.

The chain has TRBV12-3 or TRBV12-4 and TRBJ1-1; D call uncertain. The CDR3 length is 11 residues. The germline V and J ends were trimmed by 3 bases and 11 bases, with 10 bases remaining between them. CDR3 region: CASSLESSAFF. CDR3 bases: TGTGCCAGCAGTTTGGAGAGCTCCGCTTTCTTT.

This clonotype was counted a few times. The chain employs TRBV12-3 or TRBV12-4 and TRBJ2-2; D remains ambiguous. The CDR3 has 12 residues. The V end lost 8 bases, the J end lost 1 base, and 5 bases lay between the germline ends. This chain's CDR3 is CASPGNTGELFF. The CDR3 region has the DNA TGTGCCAGCCCCGGGAACACCGGGGAGCTGTTTTTT.

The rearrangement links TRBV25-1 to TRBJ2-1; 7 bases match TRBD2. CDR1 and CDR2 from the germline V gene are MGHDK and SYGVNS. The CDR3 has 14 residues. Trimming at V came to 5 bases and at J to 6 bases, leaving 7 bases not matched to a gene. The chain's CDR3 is CASSYRGEPNEQFF. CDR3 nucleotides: TGTGCCAGCAGTTATCGGGGGGAGCCCAATGAGCAGTTCTTC.

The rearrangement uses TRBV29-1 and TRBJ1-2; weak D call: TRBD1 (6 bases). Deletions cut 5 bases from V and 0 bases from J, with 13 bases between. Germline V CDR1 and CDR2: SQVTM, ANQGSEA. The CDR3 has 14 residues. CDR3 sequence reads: CSVTFGGPNYGYTF. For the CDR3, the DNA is TGCAGCGTTACCTTTGGGGGGCCTAACTATGGCTACACCTTC.

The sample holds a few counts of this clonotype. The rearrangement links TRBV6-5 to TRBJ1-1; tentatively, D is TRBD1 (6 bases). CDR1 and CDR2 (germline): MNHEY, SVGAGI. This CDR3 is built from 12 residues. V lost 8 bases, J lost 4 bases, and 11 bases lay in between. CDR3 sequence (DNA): TGTGCCAGCCGGCAGGGGAGCACTGAAGCTTTCTTT. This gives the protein CASRQGSTEAFF.

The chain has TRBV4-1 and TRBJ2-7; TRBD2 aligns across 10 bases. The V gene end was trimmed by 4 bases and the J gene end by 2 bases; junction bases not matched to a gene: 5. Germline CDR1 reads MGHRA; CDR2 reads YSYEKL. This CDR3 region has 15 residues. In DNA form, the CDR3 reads TGCGCCAGCAGCCTTCCTAGCGGGGGCACCTACGAGCAGTACTTC. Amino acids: CASSLPSGGTYEQYF.

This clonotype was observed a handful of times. The CDR3 reads CASSQDRVGALGNTEAFF. The CDR3, as DNA: TGTGCCAGCAGCCAAGATCGGGTTGGGGCACTCGGGAACACTGAAGCTTTCTTT. The V call is TRBV4-2, the J call TRBJ1-1, with TRBD1 as a possible D gene (5 bases). The germline V gene has CDR1 LGHNA and CDR2 YNFKEQ. With 0 bases removed from V and 1 base from J, the gap between germline ends came to 18 bases. The CDR3 is 18 amino acids.

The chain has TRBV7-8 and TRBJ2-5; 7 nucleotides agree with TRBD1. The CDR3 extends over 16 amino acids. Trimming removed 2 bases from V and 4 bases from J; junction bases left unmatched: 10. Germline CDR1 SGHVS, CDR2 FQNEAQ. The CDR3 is CASSLYDREWLETQYF. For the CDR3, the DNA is TGTGCCAGCAGCTTATATGACAGGGAGTGGTTAGAGACCCAGTACTTC.

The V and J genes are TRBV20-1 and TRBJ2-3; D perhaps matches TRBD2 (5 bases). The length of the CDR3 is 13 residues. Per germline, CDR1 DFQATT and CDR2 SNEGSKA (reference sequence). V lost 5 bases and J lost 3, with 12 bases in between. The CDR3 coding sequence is TGCAGTGCTTTACTAGTCAGTACAGATACGCAGTATTTT. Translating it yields CSALLVSTDTQYF.